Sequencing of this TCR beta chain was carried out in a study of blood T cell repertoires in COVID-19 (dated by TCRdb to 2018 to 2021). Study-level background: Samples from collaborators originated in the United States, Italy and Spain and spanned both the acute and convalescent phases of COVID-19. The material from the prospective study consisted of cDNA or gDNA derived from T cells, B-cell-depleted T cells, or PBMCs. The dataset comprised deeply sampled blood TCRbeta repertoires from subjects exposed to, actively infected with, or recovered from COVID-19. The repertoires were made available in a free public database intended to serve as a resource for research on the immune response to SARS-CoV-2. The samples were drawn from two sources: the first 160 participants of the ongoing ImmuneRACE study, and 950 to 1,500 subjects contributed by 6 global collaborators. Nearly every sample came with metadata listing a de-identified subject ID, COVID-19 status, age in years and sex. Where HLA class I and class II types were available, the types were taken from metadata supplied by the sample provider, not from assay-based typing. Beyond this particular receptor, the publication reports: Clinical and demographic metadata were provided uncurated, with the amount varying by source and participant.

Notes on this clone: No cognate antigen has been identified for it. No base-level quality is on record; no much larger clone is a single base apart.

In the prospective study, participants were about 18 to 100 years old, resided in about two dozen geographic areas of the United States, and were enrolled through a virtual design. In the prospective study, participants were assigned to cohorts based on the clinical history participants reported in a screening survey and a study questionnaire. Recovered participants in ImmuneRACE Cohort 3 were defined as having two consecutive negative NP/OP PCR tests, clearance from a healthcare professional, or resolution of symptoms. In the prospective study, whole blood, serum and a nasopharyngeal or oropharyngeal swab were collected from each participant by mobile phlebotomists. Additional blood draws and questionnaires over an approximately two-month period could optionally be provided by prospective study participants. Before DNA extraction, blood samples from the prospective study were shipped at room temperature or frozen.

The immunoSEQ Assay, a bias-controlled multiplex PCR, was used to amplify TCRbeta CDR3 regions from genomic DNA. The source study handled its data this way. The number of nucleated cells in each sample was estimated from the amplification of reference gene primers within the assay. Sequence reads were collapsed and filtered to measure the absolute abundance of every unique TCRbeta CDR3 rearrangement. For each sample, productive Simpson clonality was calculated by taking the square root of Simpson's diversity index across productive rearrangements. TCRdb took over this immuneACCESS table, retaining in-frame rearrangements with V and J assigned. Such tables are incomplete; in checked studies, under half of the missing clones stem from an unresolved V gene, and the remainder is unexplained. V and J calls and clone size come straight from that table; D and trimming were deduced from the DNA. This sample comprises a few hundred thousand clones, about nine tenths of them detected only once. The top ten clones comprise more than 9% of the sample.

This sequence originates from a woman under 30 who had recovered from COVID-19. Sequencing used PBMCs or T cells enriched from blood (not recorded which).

The CDR3 loop reads CASSLDPGTYEQYF. At the DNA level, the sequence is TGTGCCAGCAGCTTAGATCCAGGGACCTACGAGCAGTACTTC. Recombination linked TRBV7-9 to TRBJ2-7; matching of 5 bases hints at TRBD1 as the D gene. V is cut by 1 base and J by 2 bases, and the space between the germline ends is 9 bases. The CDR3 spans 14 residues, from the cysteine through the phenylalanine. Of all the DNA, just the CDR3 is kept, 42 bases in frame from base 1. According to the germline V gene (reference sequence), CDR1 reads SEHNR and CDR2 reads FQNEAQ.